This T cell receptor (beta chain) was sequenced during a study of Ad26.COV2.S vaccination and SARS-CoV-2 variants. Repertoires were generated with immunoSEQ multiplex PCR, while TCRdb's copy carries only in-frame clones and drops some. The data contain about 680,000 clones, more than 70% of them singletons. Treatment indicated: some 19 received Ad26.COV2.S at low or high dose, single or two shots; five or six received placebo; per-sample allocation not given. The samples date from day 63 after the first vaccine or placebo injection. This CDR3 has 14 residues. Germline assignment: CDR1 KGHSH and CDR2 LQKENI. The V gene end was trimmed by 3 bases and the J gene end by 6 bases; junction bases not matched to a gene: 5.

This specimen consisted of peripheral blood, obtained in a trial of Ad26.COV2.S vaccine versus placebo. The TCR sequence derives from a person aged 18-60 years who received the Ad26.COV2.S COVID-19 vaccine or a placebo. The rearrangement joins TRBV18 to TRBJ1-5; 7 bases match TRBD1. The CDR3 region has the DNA TGTGCCAGCTCACCTACAGGGGACGGTCAGCCCCAGCATTTT. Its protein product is CASSPTGDGQPQHF.